This T cell receptor beta chain comes out of a study of T cells in women clearing cervical HPV infection. Points on this clone: Read sequence stops 3 residues before the CDR3 end, and the germline J gene provides the missing end.

The germline CDR1 and CDR2 sequences are SEHNR and FQNEAQ (reference sequence). There are 14 residues in the CDR3. V dropped 5 bases and J dropped 6 bases, with 14 bases sitting between them. Produced via immunoSEQ multiplex PCR; TCRdb's table is partial and in-frame only. Recorded here are more than 25,000 clones; the top ten clones represent roughly 3.5%. The sequence derives from a woman between 18 and 70 years old with a cervical HPV16 infection that either progressed to CIN3+ or cleared (not recorded which). The sample taken for sequencing was blood buffy coat. J is TRBJ2-1 and V is TRBV7-9; no clear D. CDR3 amino acids: CASSGTTFGNEQFF. Incomplete CDR3 DNA: TGTGCCAGCAGCGGCACTACGTTCGGCAATGAG.